Sequencing of this T cell receptor (beta chain) was carried out in a study of blood T cell repertoires in COVID-19. Study details: Collection of acute and convalescent COVID-19 samples took place in the United States, Italy and Spain. Sources were T cells, B-cell-depleted T cells, or PBMCs; the material itself was cDNA or gDNA.

Germline V gene sequence: CDR1 KGHDR, CDR2 SFDVKD. With V trimmed by 4 bases and J by 6 bases, 2 bases remained unmatched. The CDR3 is 15 residues long. Methods used by the authors: Reference gene primers were amplified, and this amplification served to estimate nucleated cell counts. Libraries were prepared by immunoSEQ multiplex PCR; TCRdb keeps only in-frame clonotypes and omits some of them. D and trimming come from the DNA, and the V and J calls and clone size come from that table. The table shows 310,000 or so clones, with roughly 87% occurring only once. The rearrangement links TRBV24-1 to TRBJ2-1, with TRBD2 identical over 13 bases. This TCR derives from a woman between 50 and 59 years old who had recovered from COVID-19. The sample comprised peripheral blood. DNA for the CDR3: TGTGCCACCAGTGAAGGGACTAGCGGGATCAATGAGCAGTTCTTC. Translated: CATSEGTSGINEQFF.